This T cell receptor beta chain was profiled in a study of shared clonotypes between healthy human individuals. Whole-study results and caveats: Even with large depth, rarefaction showed that sorted-subset sequencing was incomplete.

Every donor was a Caucasian adult from Nashville, Tennessee. The CDR3 covers 14 residues. Germline V gene data show CDR1 as PRHDT and CDR2 as FYEKMQ (reference sequence). V shed 6 bases and J 3 bases; nucleotides not matched to a gene: 5. For this clone: The target antigen is unknown.

TCRdb's table, derived via immunoSEQ multiplex PCR, lists solely in-frame clones and lacks some. Of more than 1.2 million clones in the sample, approximately 98.5% were seen once. The chain combines TRBV13 with TRBJ2-5; 9 bases are a match to TRBD1. The sample taken for sequencing was naive CD4+ T cells sorted from blood. Subset noted: CD45RA+ positively selected. The source is a man aged 25-40 years in good health. The CDR3 coding sequence is TGTGCCAGCAGTTCCTGGGACAGGGAAGAGACCCAGTACTTC. This encodes CASSSWDREETQYF.